This T cell receptor beta chain was sequenced during a study of low-dose radiotherapy and immunotherapy resistance in tumors. Overall study: Individuals in Cohort 2 had 1 Gy per fraction every two weeks, adding up to 13 Gy over 26 weeks. On an every-two-weeks schedule, patients received intravenous nivolumab 240 mg, along with ipilimumab 1 mg/kg every six weeks.

Stated time point: before trial treatment. Solid tumors that lacked tumor-infiltrating lymphocytes and were advanced were present in eligible patients. V shed 1 base and J shed 0 bases, with 16 bases lying between them. Germline V gene sequence: CDR1 SEHNR, CDR2 FQNEAQ (reference sequence). The CDR3 is made up of 17 amino acids. Alpha and beta chains were covered, as first-strand cDNA relied on TRAV- and TRBV-specific primers. A roughly 20-cycle PCR with a constant-region primer and V-primer adapter amplified TCRs. A single record per CDR3 protein comes from TCRdb applying MiXCR to the reads. The table shows some 60,000 distinct CDR3 sequences, with around 27% occurring only once. This clonotype was detected ten times or more.

This sequence joins TRBV7-9 and TRBJ2-7, with D maybe TRBD2 (5 bases). The receptor was derived from a male donor with rectosigmoid adenocarcinoma. The sequences come from PBMCs, collected before treatment. CDR3 sequence (DNA): TGTGCCAGCAGCTTAGAGCCCGCCGGGAAGGGCTCCTACGAGCAGTACTTC. Protein product: CASSLEPAGKGSYEQYF.